Below, one T cell receptor beta chain is given with its context. The antigen is not known. Repertoires were generated with immunoSEQ multiplex PCR, while TCRdb's copy carries only in-frame clones and drops some. The top ten hold 0.5% to 0.65% of the sample, which has about 1.1 million clones, more than 75% seen once. The record originates from a study of shared clonotypes between healthy human individuals. Study-level background: CD8 memory received one plate per donor, CD8 naive two, CD4 memory three and CD4 naive three. Study-level points and caveats: The represented genetic and exposure-history diversity was limited by the small number of donors. Richness estimates generally favored naive over memory subsets. Expectations were that clonotype sharing among donors would be affected by sequencing depth.

This CDR3 has 14 amino acids. Germline V gene lookup returns CDR1 ENHRY and CDR2 SYGVKD. V was pared by 5 bases and J by 6 bases, with 16 bases between. The source is a man younger than 35 in good health. Some clones in this sample may be carry-over from other donors' samples. This chain uses TRBV10-3 with TRBJ1-2, with a possible D match to TRBD1 (5 bases). Material: memory CD4+ T cells from PBMCs. Subset meaning: CD45RA-negative fraction. CDR3 sequence: CAISRKGVRDGYTF. The CDR3 coding sequence is TGTGCCATCAGTCGCAAAGGGGTGAGGGATGGCTACACCTTC.